This entry lists 8 T cell receptor beta chains sequenced from one sample in a study of cytomegalovirus exposure and HLA in healthy donors. The PCR was carried out with 60 Vbeta primers and 13 Jbeta primers. Using immunoSEQ multiplex PCR, the repertoire was profiled, and TCRdb retains in-frame clones only, with some absent. The table has approximately 180,000 clones, just over 75% seen once. Sequences were obtained from PBMCs. Source of these receptors: a woman in her sixties or seventies in good health and CMV-seropositive.

This clone was detected only once. The rearrangement links TRBV5-1 to TRBJ2-2; 7 nucleotides line up with TRBD1. From germline, CDR1 is SGHRS and CDR2 YFSETQ. CDR3 size: 15 residues. The V segment lost 7 bases and the J segment 1 base; nucleotides outside the gene matches: 7. CDR3 residues: CASGSRTGNTGELFF. In DNA, the CDR3 is TGCGCCAGCGGTTCCAGGACAGGGAACACCGGGGAGCTGTTTTTT.

The chain recombines TRBV7-8 with TRBJ1-1, with D uncertain. CDR3 length: 15 residues. Trimming cost V 6 bases and J 3 bases, with 17 bases left between them. The germline V gene has CDR1 SGHVS and CDR2 FQNEAQ. The CDR3 DNA reads TGTGCCAGCAGAGCTCGAGGCGACCGATACACTGAAGCTTTCTTT. Its protein is CASRARGDRYTEAFF.

The chain joins TRBV7-8 to TRBJ1-5; D is perhaps TRBD1 (6 bases). The CDR3 totals 14 residues. Trimming cost V 7 bases and J 4 bases, with 14 bases left between them. Germline CDR1 reads SGHVS; CDR2 reads FQNEAQ. DNA of the CDR3: TGTGCCAGCAAGGACGACAGGACTAATCAGCCCCAGCATTTT. Translated, it gives CASKDDRTNQPQHF.

Concerning this clone: One end of the junction varies from germline; a read error may be responsible. The chain combines TRBV6-5 with TRBJ2-6; possible D gene TRBD1, 5 bases. The germline gives CDR1 MNHEY, CDR2 SVGAGI. CDR3 length equals 14 residues. The CDR3 nucleotides read TGTGCCAGCAGTGCGACCTCTGGGGCCAACGGCCTGACTTTC. It encodes CASSATSGANGLTF.

The chain links TRBV27 to TRBJ1-4; D gene unclear. The germline CDR1 and CDR2 sequences are MNHEY and SMNVEV (reference sequence). V was cut by 0 bases and J by 8 bases, with 13 bases left in between. This CDR3 comprises 15 residues. CDR3 nucleotides: TGTGCCAGCAGTTTATCCCCCGGGATTGTGGAAAAACTGTTTTTT. Its protein product is CASSLSPGIVEKLFF.

The rearrangement uses TRBV5-1 and TRBJ1-6; tentative D call: TRBD1 (6 bases). Germline V gene data show CDR1 as SGHRS and CDR2 as YFSETQ. Trimming cost V 3 bases and J 9 bases, with 10 bases left between them. This CDR3 contains 13 residues. The CDR3 coding sequence is TGCGCCAGCAGCTCGGAACAGGGTTCACCCCTCCACTTT. Its translation: CASSSEQGSPLHF.

This chain links TRBV30 with TRBJ1-1, with 9 nucleotides matching TRBD1. From germline, CDR1 is GTSNPN and CDR2 SVGIG (reference sequence). The J segment lost 1 base and the V segment lost 8 bases, leaving 2 bases of the junction unmatched. The CDR3 has 12 amino acids. The CDR3 DNA reads TGTGCCGGGGACAGGGCGAACACTGAAGCTTTCTTT. It codes for CAGDRANTEAFF.

The chain carries TRBV7-2 and TRBJ2-7; D is unclear. CDR1 and CDR2 from the germline V gene are SGHTA and FQGNSA. V was clipped by 1 base and J by 2 bases, with 12 bases between them. The CDR3 runs 15 residues. Here the CDR3 reads CASSLEAETPYEQYF. The CDR3 DNA reads TGTGCCAGCAGCTTAGAGGCGGAAACCCCCTACGAGCAGTACTTC.